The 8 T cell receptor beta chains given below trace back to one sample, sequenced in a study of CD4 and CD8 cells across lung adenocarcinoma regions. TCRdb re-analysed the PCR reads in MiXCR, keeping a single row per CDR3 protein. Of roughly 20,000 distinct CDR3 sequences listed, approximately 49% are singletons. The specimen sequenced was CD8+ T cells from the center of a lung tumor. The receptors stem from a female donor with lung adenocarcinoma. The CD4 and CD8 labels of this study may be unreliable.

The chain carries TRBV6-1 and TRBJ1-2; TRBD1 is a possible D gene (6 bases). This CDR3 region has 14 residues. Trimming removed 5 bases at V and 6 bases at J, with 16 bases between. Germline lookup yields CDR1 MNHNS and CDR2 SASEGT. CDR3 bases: TGTGCCAGCAGTCAGGACAGATTTAGGAATGGCTACACCTTC. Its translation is CASSQDRFRNGYTF.

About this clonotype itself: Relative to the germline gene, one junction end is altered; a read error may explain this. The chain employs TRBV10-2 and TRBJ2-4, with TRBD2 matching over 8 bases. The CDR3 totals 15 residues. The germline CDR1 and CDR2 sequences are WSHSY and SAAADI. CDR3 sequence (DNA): TGCGCCAGCAGTACGGGGGGGCGAGCCACAAATACGCAGTATTTC. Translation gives CASSTGGRATNTQYF.

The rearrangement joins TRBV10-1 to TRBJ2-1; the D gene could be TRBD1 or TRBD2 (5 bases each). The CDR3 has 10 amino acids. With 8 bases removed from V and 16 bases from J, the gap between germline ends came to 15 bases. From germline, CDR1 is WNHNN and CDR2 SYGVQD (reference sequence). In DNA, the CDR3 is TGCGCCAGCCCACCGGGACGGTCATTCTTC. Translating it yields CASPPGRSFF.

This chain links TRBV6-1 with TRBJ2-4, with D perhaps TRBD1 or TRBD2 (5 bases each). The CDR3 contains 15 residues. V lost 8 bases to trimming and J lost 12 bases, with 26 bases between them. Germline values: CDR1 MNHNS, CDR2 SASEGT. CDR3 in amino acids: CASGEGRCATDTQYF. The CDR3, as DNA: TGTGCCAGCGGCGAGGGGCGGTGTGCCACAGACACTCAGTACTTC.

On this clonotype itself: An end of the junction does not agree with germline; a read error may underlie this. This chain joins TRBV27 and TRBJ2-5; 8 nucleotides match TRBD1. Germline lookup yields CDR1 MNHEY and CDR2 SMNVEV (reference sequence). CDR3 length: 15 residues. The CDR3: CGRGQGGGVTDTQYF. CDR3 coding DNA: TGTGGCAGGGGGCAGGGGGGCGGAGTCACAGATACGCAGTACTTT.

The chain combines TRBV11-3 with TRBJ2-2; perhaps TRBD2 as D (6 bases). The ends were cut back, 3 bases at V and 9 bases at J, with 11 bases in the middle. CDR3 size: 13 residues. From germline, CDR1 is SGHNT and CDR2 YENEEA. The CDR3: CASSFSGSRELFF. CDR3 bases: TGTGCCAGCAGCTTCAGCGGGTCCAGGGAGCTGTTTTTT. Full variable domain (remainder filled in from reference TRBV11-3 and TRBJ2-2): EAGVVQSPRYKIIEKKQPVAFWCNPISGHNTLYWYLQNLGQGPELLIRYENEEAVDDSQLPKDRFSAERLKGVDSTLKIQPAELGDSAVYLCASSFSGSRELFFGEGSRLTVL.

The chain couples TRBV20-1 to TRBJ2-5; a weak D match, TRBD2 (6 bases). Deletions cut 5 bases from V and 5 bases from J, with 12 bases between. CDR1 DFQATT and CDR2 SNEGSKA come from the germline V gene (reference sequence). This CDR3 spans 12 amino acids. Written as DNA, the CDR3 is TGCAGTGCTCTAGCGAGCGGGGAGACCCAGTACTTC. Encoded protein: CSALASGETQYF.

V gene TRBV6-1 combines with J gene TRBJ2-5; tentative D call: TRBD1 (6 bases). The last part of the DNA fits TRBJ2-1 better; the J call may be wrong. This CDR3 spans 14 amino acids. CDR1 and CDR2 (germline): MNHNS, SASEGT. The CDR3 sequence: CASSARGGWGEQFF. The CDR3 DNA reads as TGTGCCAGCAGTGCCCGAGGGGGATGGGGTGAGCAGTTCTTC.